Below, 9 T cell receptor beta chains from the same sample are listed, as sequenced in a study of Ad26.COV2.S vaccination and SARS-CoV-2 variants (dated by TCRdb to 2020 to 2023). The treatment or condition label corresponds to: some 20 received Ad26.COV2.S at low or high dose, single or two shots; about 5 received placebo; per-sample allocation not given. Repertoires of vaccine and placebo recipients were sequenced from samples collected on day 63 after the first injection. Libraries were built with the immunoSEQ multiplex PCR assay. The source is immuneACCESS, and TCRdb retained only in-frame sequences with V and J called. Part of the clones is not carried over; for the studies checked, unresolved V genes explain less than half of this, and the remainder is unexplained. The sample data list a few hundred thousand clones, and around 87% of these were observed just once. Less than 4.5% of the sample goes to the ten largest clones.

The sample was peripheral blood, taken in a trial of Ad26.COV2.S vaccine versus placebo. The receptors originated from a person aged 18 to 59 who received the Ad26.COV2.S COVID-19 vaccine or a placebo.

The chain uses TRBV6-2 or TRBV6-3 and TRBJ2-5; 8 nucleotides agree with TRBD1. Looked up from germline, CDR1 is MNHEY and CDR2 is SVGEGT. CDR3 length: 13 residues. After removal of 5 bases from V and 4 bases from J, the junction contained 3 bases not matched to a gene. CDR3 loop: CASSRTGTETQYF. The CDR3 DNA is TGTGCCAGCAGTCGGACAGGGACAGAGACCCAGTACTTC.

The chain combines TRBV5-1 with TRBJ2-5, with TRBD1 as a possible D gene (6 bases). The V end was cut by 4 bases, the J end by 0 bases, with 10 bases between. This CDR3 is 14 amino acids long. Germline V CDR1 and CDR2: SGHRS, YFSETQ. CDR3 residues: CASSRTANQETQYF. In DNA form, the CDR3 reads TGCGCCAGCAGCCGGACAGCTAACCAAGAGACCCAGTACTTC. Together with reference TRBV5-1 and TRBJ2-5, the CDR3 gives the full variable domain: KAGVTQTPRYLIKTRGQQVTLSCSPISGHRSVSWYQQTPGQGLQFLFEYFSETQRNKGNFPGRFSGRQFSNSRSEMNVSTLELGDSALYLCASSRTANQETQYFGPGTRLLVL.

The rearrangement links TRBV29-1 to TRBJ2-1; 7 positions match TRBD1. The germline V gene has CDR1 SQVTM and CDR2 ANQGSEA. Germline trimming cut 3 bases from V and 0 bases from J; bases unmatched to any gene: 5. CDR3 size: 15 residues. In nucleotides, the CDR3 is TGCAGCGTTGACGGGACAGAGAGCTCCTACAATGAGCAGTTCTTC. Its protein product is CSVDGTESSYNEQFF.

The chain employs TRBV15 and TRBJ2-1; 11 nucleotides align to TRBD2. V shed 1 base, J shed 9 bases, and the junction held 5 bases outside the gene matches. Per the germline V gene, CDR1 is LNHNV and CDR2 is YYDKDF (reference sequence). This CDR3 has 15 amino acids. The CDR3 nucleotides are TGTGCCACCAGCAGAGCACAGACTAGCGGGGTTGAGCAGTTCTTC. Translation gives CATSRAQTSGVEQFF.

This chain joins TRBV7-2 and TRBJ1-1, with D perhaps TRBD1 (5 bases). Between the trimmed V and J ends, which lost 2 bases and 6 bases, there was a span of 16 bases. Germline loops: CDR1 SGHTA, CDR2 FQGNSA. The CDR3 is 15 residues long. The CDR3 loop reads CASSLSGTKNAEAFF. The DNA for the CDR3 is TGTGCCAGCAGCTTATCCGGGACTAAAAACGCTGAAGCTTTCTTT.

V usage is TRBV6-2 or TRBV6-3 and J usage is TRBJ1-2, with D perhaps TRBD1 (5 bases). The CDR3 consists of 14 residues. V was pared by 7 bases and J by 2 bases, with 14 bases between. Germline V gene lookup returns CDR1 MNHEY and CDR2 SVGEGT. The DNA of the CDR3 is TGTGCCAGCAACCCATCCGGGGCCAACTATGGCTACACCTTC. It is translated as CASNPSGANYGYTF.

The chain combines TRBV7-2 with TRBJ2-1, with 9 bases matching TRBD2. The J segment lost 2 bases and the V segment lost 5 bases, leaving 4 bases of the junction unmatched. This CDR3 is built from 15 residues. Looked up from germline, CDR1 is SGHTA and CDR2 is FQGNSA. The CDR3 spells CASSLSGGPYNEQFF. The CDR3 bases are TGTGCCAGCAGCCTGAGCGGGGGGCCCTACAATGAGCAGTTCTTC.

This chain links TRBV11-3 with TRBJ2-4, with a possible D match to TRBD2 (6 bases). Trimming took 6 bases from V and 5 from J, leaving 11 bases between them. The germline V gene has CDR1 SGHNT and CDR2 YENEEA. This CDR3 contains 13 residues. CDR3 amino acids: CASSETRENIQYF. In DNA, the CDR3 is TGTGCCAGCAGTGAGACTAGAGAAAACATTCAGTACTTC. The full variable domain, rest sourced from reference TRBV11-3 and TRBJ2-4, is EAGVVQSPRYKIIEKKQPVAFWCNPISGHNTLYWYLQNLGQGPELLIRYENEEAVDDSQLPKDRFSAERLKGVDSTLKIQPAELGDSAVYLCASSETRENIQYFGAGTRLSVL.

The chain has TRBV6-1 and TRBJ2-7; the match to TRBD1 covers 11 bases. The V gene's germline CDR1 is MNHNS and CDR2 SASEGT. After removal of 1 base from V and 5 bases from J, the junction contained 10 bases not matched to a gene. CDR3 size: 17 residues. The CDR3 bases are TGTGCCAGCAGTGAAGTGGCTGGACAGGGGGCGCGGGACGAGCAGTACTTC. Amino acid sequence: CASSEVAGQGARDEQYF.